This TCR beta chain was captured by sequencing in a study of blood T cell repertoires in COVID-19. The overall study: COVID-19 samples collected from the United States, Italy and Spain covered acute and convalescent phases. Sources were T cells, B-cell-depleted T cells, or PBMCs; the material itself was cDNA or gDNA.

CDR3 length: 12 amino acids. Trimming pared 5 bases from V and 5 bases from J, leaving 7 bases between. The germline V gene has CDR1 MNHNY and CDR2 SVGAGI (reference sequence). Authors' methods: Estimated nucleated cell counts came from reference gene primer amplification. Clones were sequenced by immunoSEQ multiplex PCR, and TCRdb holds only the in-frame ones, with some missing. V, J and clone size were drawn from that table, and D and trimming were deduced from the DNA. Of some 200,000 clones in the sample, more than 80% are singletons; the top ten hold just under 8.5%. The chain joins TRBV6-6 to TRBJ2-1; D gene unclear. This TCR came from an older woman with acute or convalescent COVID-19. Sequenced material: peripheral blood. The CDR3 nucleotides are TGTGCCAGCAGTCCTTTCGACAATGAGCAGTTCTTC. Translated, it gives CASSPFDNEQFF.